The T cell receptor (beta chain) under discussion was sequenced for a study of blood T cells in healthy people across ages. In this sample, this clonotype turned up a few times. Antigen specificity is unknown. From germline, CDR1 is LGHDT and CDR2 YNNKEL (reference sequence). The CDR3 runs to 16 residues. Germline trimming cut 0 bases from V and 0 bases from J; bases unmatched to any gene: 3. General observations from the study: Higher diversity and more naive CD4+ cells were features of long-lived donors, compared to aged donors.

A second PCR, run for about 7 to 11 cycles, used a sample-barcoded 5' primer plus a J-beta primer mix. Via MiXCR, TCRdb re-called the 5' RACE reads, giving one row per CDR3 protein. Of around 1,500,000 distinct CDR3 sequences in the sample, 42% were seen once. The rearrangement uses TRBV3-1 and TRBJ2-5, with 8 bases lining up with TRBD2. This clonotype originated in a young woman in good health. Material for sequencing was blood. The CDR3 loop is CASSQDYSGNQETQYF. The CDR3 DNA sequence: TGTGCCAGCAGCCAAGATTATAGCGGGAACCAAGAGACCCAGTACTTC.